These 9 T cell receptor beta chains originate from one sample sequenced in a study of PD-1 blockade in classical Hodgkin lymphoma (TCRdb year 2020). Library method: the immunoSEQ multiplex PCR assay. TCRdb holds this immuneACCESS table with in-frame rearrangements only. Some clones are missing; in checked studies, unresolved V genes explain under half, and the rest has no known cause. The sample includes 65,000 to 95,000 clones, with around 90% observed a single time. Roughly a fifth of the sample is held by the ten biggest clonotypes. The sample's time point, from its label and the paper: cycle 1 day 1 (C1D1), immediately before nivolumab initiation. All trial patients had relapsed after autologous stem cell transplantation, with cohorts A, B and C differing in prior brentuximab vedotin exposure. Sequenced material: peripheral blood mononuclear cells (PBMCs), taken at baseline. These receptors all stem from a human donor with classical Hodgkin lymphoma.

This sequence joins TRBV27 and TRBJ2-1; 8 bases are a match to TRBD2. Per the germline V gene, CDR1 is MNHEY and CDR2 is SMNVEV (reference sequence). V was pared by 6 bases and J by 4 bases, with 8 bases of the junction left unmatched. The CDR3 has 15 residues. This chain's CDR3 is CASSLSGDLYNEQFF. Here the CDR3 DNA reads TGTGCCAGCAGCCTTAGCGGGGATCTATACAATGAGCAGTTCTTC.

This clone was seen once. The CDR3 DNA follows: TGCGCCAGCAGCCAAGATTGGCCTAGCTGGGGATCAGATACGCAGTATTTT. It is translated as CASSQDWPSWGSDTQYF. The chain is built from TRBV4-3 and TRBJ2-3, with D tentatively TRBD2 (5 bases). From germline, CDR1 is LGHNA and CDR2 YSLEER. CDR3 length: 17 residues. Trimming shortened V by 0 bases and J by 4 bases, and 17 bases separated the two germline ends.

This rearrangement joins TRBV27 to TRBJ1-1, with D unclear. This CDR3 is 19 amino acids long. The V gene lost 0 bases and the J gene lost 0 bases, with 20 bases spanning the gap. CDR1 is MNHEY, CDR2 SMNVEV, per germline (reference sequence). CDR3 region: CASSLSVPAALIMNTEAFF. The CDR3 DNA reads TGTGCCAGCAGTTTATCGGTGCCAGCGGCCTTGATCATGAACACTGAAGCTTTCTTT.

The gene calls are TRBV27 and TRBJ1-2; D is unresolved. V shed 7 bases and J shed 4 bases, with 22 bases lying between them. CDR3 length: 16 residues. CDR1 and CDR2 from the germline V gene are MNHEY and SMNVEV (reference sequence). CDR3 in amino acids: CASNPSGSYSSYGYTF. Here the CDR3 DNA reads TGTGCCAGCAACCCCTCGGGAAGCTATAGTAGCTATGGCTACACCTTC.

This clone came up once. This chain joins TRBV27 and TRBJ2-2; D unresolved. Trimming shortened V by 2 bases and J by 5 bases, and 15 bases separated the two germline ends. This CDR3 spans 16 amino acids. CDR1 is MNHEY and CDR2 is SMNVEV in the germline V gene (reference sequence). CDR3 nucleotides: TGTGCCAGCAGTTTACATGGAAATCTGCCAACCGGGGAGCTGTTTTTT. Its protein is CASSLHGNLPTGELFF.

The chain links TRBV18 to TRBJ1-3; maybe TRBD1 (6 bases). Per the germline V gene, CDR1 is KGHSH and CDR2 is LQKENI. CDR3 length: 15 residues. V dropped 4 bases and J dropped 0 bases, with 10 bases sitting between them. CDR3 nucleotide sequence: TGTGCCAGCTCACTTTCAGGGGACTCTGGAAACACCATATATTTT. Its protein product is CASSLSGDSGNTIYF.

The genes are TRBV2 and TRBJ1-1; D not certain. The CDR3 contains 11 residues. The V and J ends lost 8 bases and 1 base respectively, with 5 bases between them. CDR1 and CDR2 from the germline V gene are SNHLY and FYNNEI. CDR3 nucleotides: TGTGCCAGCCGAGGGAACACTGAAGCTTTCTTT. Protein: CASRGNTEAFF.

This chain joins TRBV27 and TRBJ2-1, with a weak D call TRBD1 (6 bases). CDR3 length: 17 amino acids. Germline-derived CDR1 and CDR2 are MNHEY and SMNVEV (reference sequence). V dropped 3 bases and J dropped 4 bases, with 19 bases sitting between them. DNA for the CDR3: TGTGCCAGCAGTTTCTCCCCTGGACTCCAGGGGTACAATGAGCAGTTCTTC. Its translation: CASSFSPGLQGYNEQFF.

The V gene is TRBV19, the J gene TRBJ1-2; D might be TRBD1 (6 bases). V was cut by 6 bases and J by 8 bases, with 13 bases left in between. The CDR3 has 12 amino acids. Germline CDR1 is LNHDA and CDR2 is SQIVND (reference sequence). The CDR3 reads CASSPDRSGYTF. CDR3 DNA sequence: TGTGCCAGTAGCCCGGACAGAAGCGGCTACACCTTC.